This T cell receptor beta chain comes out of a study of CD8 T cells in ankylosing spondylitis. In regard to this clonotype: Its antigen remains unidentified.

Trimming left V 3 bases short and J 5 bases short, with 13 bases between. Per the germline V gene, CDR1 is SEHNR and CDR2 is FQNEAQ (reference sequence). The CDR3 is 14 amino acids. Study-wide results and caveats: Past research had described some motif variants in reactive arthritis synovial fluid and blood. Ankylosing spondylitis blood appeared to carry a characteristic TCR beta motif of 7 or 8 highly homologous variants. The disease-linked clones had a CD8+ phenotype and low blood frequencies.

By quantitative 5'-RACE with molecular barcodes, the TCR beta libraries were made. TCRdb recomputed calls from the 5' RACE reads with MiXCR, one row per CDR3 protein. This sample has 380,000 or so distinct CDR3 sequences, with 20% found just once. The chain couples TRBV7-9 to TRBJ2-5; D is unresolved. The sample consisted of blood, either unsorted or a sorted T cell fraction (not recorded which). The source is a male donor with ankylosing spondylitis or in good health (not recorded which). CDR3 loop: CASSFRLSDETQYF. As DNA, the CDR3 is TGTGCCAGCAGCTTTAGGTTGTCAGACGAGACCCAGTACTTC.